This is a list of T cell receptor beta chains from one sample in a study of T-cell reconstitution after alpha-beta-depleted transplantation in children. From the PCR reads, TCRdb called clonotypes with MiXCR, one entry per CDR3 protein. The sample shows approximately 350,000 distinct CDR3 sequences, 15% to 20% of them seen only once. This material consisted of PBMCs, mostly from graft donor cells, taken 360 days after TCRalphabeta/CD19-depleted stem cell transplant. Source of these receptors: a male patient under 10 years old who had a stem cell transplant for acute lymphoblastic leukemia, so the T cells may come from the graft donor. Both conserved end residues are trimmed from each CDR3.

TRBV29-1 | 13 | SAGLERTLSNEQF
TRBV4-2 | 15 | ASSQGWDRGQNTEAF
TRBV29-1 | 12 | SVESGQHSNEQF
TRBV10-3 | 14 | AISETHNTRTDTQY
TRBV5-4 | 13 | ASTLGGGRYNEQF
TRBV3-1 | 15 | ASSQDSSIRGPYEQY
TRBV5-5 | 11 | ASSRSGTGELF
TRBV4-2 | 12 | ASSTRQGTGELF
TRBV4-1 | 14 | ASSQDRLETYNEQF
TRBV20-1 | 17 | SAGGGTSGRGSRTGELF
TRBV20-1 | 10 | SAREPGNTIY
TRBV5-1 | 15 | ASSLALTSVSTDTQY
TRBV29-1 | 12 | SATGQGVFETQY
TRBV12-3/TRBV12-4 | 10 | ASGELQETQY
TRBV10-3 | 12 | AIGRGQNTGELF
TRBV7-2 | 11 | ASSLARSGEQY
TRBV3-1 | 15 | ASSQERPSFREETQY
TRBV7-2 | 13 | ASSGPGRSTDTQY
TRBV7-8 | 13 | ASTLGLAGGNEQF
TRBV7-2 | 13 | ASSLGQGAAYEQY
TRBV28 | 12 | ASSPLGPKIPQH
TRBV14 | 20 | ASSQDRGSGQGASAYNSPLH
TRBV5-5 | 13 | ASNRDRGTGNTIY
TRBV7-6 | 11 | ASSLAAEETQY
TRBV4-3 | 14 | ASSQAATSPYNEQF
TRBV12-3/TRBV12-4 | 13 | ASTGLAGGIYEQY
TRBV30 | 12 | AWSWGQGAGTQY
TRBV9 | 13 | ASSVSGGGNTEAF
TRBV9 | 13 | ASSVGRGFYNEQF
TRBV19 | 13 | ASSIEGGDYNEQF
TRBV2 | 14 | ASTPSSGSSYNEQF
TRBV5-1 | 12 | ASIGDRVADTQY
TRBV2 | 13 | ASSDTGEGNTEAF
TRBV25-1 | 13 | ASSDSGRVNNEQF
TRBV7-8 | 12 | ASSPRVGGYEQY
TRBV6-2/TRBV6-3 | 9 | ASSRGTSEY
TRBV5-1 | 13 | ASSLGASFYNEQF
TRBV12-3/TRBV12-4 | 12 | ASRGGGVWETQY
TRBV4-3 | 16 | ASSRRGLRGGGTDTQY
TRBV28 | 18 | ASSVLSPSDYSGRSTEQF
TRBV20-1 | 14 | SARFSGRLSYNEQF
TRBV9 | 11 | ASSEDRGDEQF
TRBV4-1 | 13 | ASSQRDRDTGELF
TRBV7-3 | 11 | ASSLWQSDTQY
TRBV4-2 | 14 | ASSLRQGLDTGELF
TRBV28 | 13 | ASSLVLAGINEQF
TRBV5-1 | 12 | ASSWGQSTGELF
TRBV10-3 | 17 | AISDGTGFLRGWQETQY
TRBV5-6 | 12 | ASSFSQGNNEQY
TRBV6-2/TRBV6-3 | 13 | ASSYPVGPTGELF
TRBV5-1 | 13 | ASSSGQGFGYEQY
TRBV19 | 10 | ASQTSNQPQH
TRBV10-3 | 12 | AITDTSLALKLF
TRBV7-9 | 13 | ASSLGVGSSYEQY
TRBV12-3/TRBV12-4 | 13 | ASSPPGVMNTEAF
TRBV6-5 | 12 | ASSYSAGAYGYT
TRBV10-3 | 10 | AIRGLGYEQF